The 25 T cell receptor beta chains below come from one sample, sequenced in a study of T cells after yellow fever vaccination. TCRdb recomputed calls from the 5' RACE reads with MiXCR, one row per CDR3 protein. Here the sample spans a few hundred thousand distinct CDR3 sequences, 8% to 10% being singletons. Source: PBMCs, taken on the day of the first yellow fever vaccination. These receptors were taken from a man aged 18 to 30 who received the YFV17D yellow fever vaccine.

This clonotype has a count of ten or more. The chain carries TRBV9 and TRBJ2-3, with TRBD2 matching over 12 bases. Germline V gene data show CDR1 as SGDLS and CDR2 as YYNGEE. CDR3 length equals 16 residues. The J segment lost 5 bases and the V segment lost 3 bases, leaving 7 bases of the junction unmatched. In nucleotides, the CDR3 is TGTGCCAGCAGCGGTACCGGGACTAGCGGGCTAGATACGCAGTATTTT. This translates into CASSGTGTSGLDTQYF.

The chain employs TRBV25-1 and TRBJ1-6, with 9 bases matching TRBD1. This CDR3 is 17 amino acids long. Germline loops: CDR1 MGHDK, CDR2 SYGVNS. After removal of 2 bases from V and 7 bases from J, the junction contained 9 bases not matched to a gene. This CDR3 reads CASSELPQGAGNSPLHF. CDR3 nucleotides: TGTGCCAGCAGTGAACTCCCACAGGGGGCGGGGAATTCACCCCTCCACTTT.

This clonotype was seen only a few times. This rearrangement joins TRBV4-1 to TRBJ1-2; D remains ambiguous. V lost 0 bases, J lost 7 bases, and 12 bases lay in between. Germline V lookup: CDR1 MGHRA, CDR2 YSYEKL. This CDR3 is 14 amino acids long. The chain's CDR3 is CASSQESPVGGYTF. The DNA for the CDR3 is TGCGCCAGCAGCCAAGAGAGTCCCGTCGGTGGCTACACCTTC.

This clonotype was counted between two and nine times. The genes are TRBV7-2 and TRBJ1-5, with a possible D match to TRBD1 (6 bases). V was cut by 2 bases and J by 10 bases, with 15 bases left in between. This CDR3 region has 14 residues. The germline gives CDR1 SGHTA, CDR2 FQGNSA. The CDR3 protein is CASSLTPQGYPQHF. CDR3 in DNA: TGTGCCAGCAGCTTAACCCCTCAGGGGTACCCCCAGCATTTT.

This clonotype appeared a few times. The V call is TRBV20-1, the J call TRBJ2-3, with 9 bases aligning to TRBD2. The ends lost 0 bases at V and 4 bases at J; junction bases unmatched: 2. Per germline, CDR1 DFQATT and CDR2 SNEGSKA (reference sequence). CDR3 length: 14 amino acids. CDR3: CSAREAGGPDTQYF. Written as DNA, the CDR3 is TGCAGTGCTAGAGAAGCGGGGGGCCCAGATACGCAGTATTTT.

This clonotype was seen ten or more times. The chain recombines TRBV6-2 or TRBV6-3 with TRBJ2-7; perhaps TRBD1 as D (5 bases). The ends were cut back, 2 bases at V and 1 base at J, with 12 bases in the middle. Looked up from germline, CDR1 is MNHEY and CDR2 is SVGEGT. The CDR3 length is 15 residues. CDR3 loop: CASSYQGRLSYEQYF. The CDR3 nucleotides read TGTGCCAGCAGTTACCAGGGCCGCCTTTCCTACGAGCAGTACTTC.

This clonotype showed up many times. The rearrangement uses TRBV6-1 and TRBJ2-3, with D perhaps TRBD2 (6 bases). V lost 8 bases to trimming and J lost 5 bases, with 23 bases between them. The length of the CDR3 is 16 residues. Germline V gene data show CDR1 as MNHNS and CDR2 as SASEGT. The CDR3 reads CASDLGRDSLRDTQYF. CDR3 nucleotides: TGTGCCAGCGATTTGGGCCGGGACTCCTTGCGAGATACGCAGTATTTT.

This chain joins TRBV9 and TRBJ2-1; D is possibly TRBD1 (5 bases). V was trimmed by 2 bases and J by 8 bases, leaving 8 bases between them. From germline, CDR1 is SGDLS and CDR2 YYNGEE. The CDR3 runs to 12 residues. CDR3: CASSVTDDEQFF. In nucleotides, the CDR3 is TGTGCCAGCAGCGTGACAGACGATGAGCAGTTCTTC.

The chain is built from TRBV18 and TRBJ2-7; 9 bases align to TRBD1. V dropped 3 bases and J dropped 5; count of bases not matched to a gene: 11. The CDR3 covers 16 residues. Germline lookup yields CDR1 KGHSH and CDR2 LQKENI. CDR3 sequence (DNA): TGTGCCAGCTCACCGGTAGGGGGGACAGGGAGCAACGAGCAGTACGTC. This encodes CASSPVGGTGSNEQYV.

This clonotype occurred a few times. V usage is TRBV6-5 and J usage is TRBJ2-3, with 10 bases fitting TRBD2. CDR3 length: 16 amino acids. V gave up 2 bases and J gave up 2 bases; unmatched junction bases: 4. CDR1 and CDR2 (germline): MNHEY, SVGAGI. CDR3 sequence: CASSYDGTSDTDTQYF. For the CDR3, the DNA is TGTGCCAGCAGTTACGATGGGACTAGCGACACAGATACGCAGTATTTT.

CDR3 nucleotides: TGTGCCAGCTCACGGGAGTGGGGGAACACTGAAGCTTTCTTT. Residues: CASSREWGNTEAFF. The chain recombines TRBV18 with TRBJ1-1, with unresolved D. The CDR3 consists of 14 residues. CDR1 and CDR2 from the germline V gene are KGHSH and LQKENI. Between the trimmed V and J ends, which lost 4 bases and 1 base, there was a span of 10 bases. The whole variable domain, remainder taken from reference TRBV18 and TRBJ1-1, is NAGVMQNPRHLVRRRGQEARLRCSPMKGHSHVYWYRQLPEEGLKFMVYLQKENIIDESGMPKERFSAEFPKEGPSILRIQQVVRGDSAAYFCASSREWGNTEAFFGQGTRLTVV.

The chain joins TRBV5-2 to TRBJ2-1; TRBD2 was called by the table and not checked on the DNA. TRBV5-2 is reported as a pseudogene. The length of the CDR3 is 14 residues. CDR3 loop: CARGPGLRHNEQFF. Written as DNA, the CDR3 is TGTGCCAGGGGCCCCGGGCTACGGCACAATGAGCAGTTCTTC.

The CDR3 reads CASSSLTWDENIQYF. CDR3 sequence (DNA): TGTGCCAGCAGTTCGCTAACCTGGGACGAAAACATTCAGTACTTC. The V gene is TRBV27, the J gene TRBJ2-4, with D possibly called TRBD1 or TRBD2 (5 bases each). The CDR3 extends over 15 amino acids. Trimming pared 4 bases from V and 5 bases from J, leaving 15 bases between. Germline loops: CDR1 MNHEY, CDR2 SMNVEV (reference sequence).

This clonotype was seen a few times. This chain connects TRBV20-1 to TRBJ2-3, with D perhaps TRBD1 (6 bases). Germline V gene lookup returns CDR1 DFQATT and CDR2 SNEGSKA (reference sequence). CDR3 length: 16 amino acids. V lost 6 bases, J lost 0 bases, and 19 bases lay in between. CDR3 nucleotide sequence: TGCAGTGCCTCCACTAACAGGGTTTTAAGCACAGATACGCAGTATTTT. Amino acids: CSASTNRVLSTDTQYF.

This chain connects TRBV3-1 to TRBJ1-1; perhaps TRBD1 as D (5 bases). The V gene's germline CDR1 is LGHDT and CDR2 YNNKEL (reference sequence). Trimming cost V 0 bases and J 11 bases, with 13 bases left between them. The length of the CDR3 is 13 residues. The CDR3 loop is CASSQDRGGRAFF. CDR3 nucleotide sequence: TGTGCCAGCAGCCAAGATCGCGGGGGTCGGGCTTTCTTT. Drawing the rest from reference TRBV3-1 and TRBJ1-1, the complete variable domain is DTAVSQTPKYLVTQMGNDKSIKCEQNLGHDTMYWYKQDSKKFLKIMFSYNNKELIINETVPNRFSPKSPDKAHLNLHINSLELGDSAVYFCASSQDRGGRAFFGQGTRLTVV.

The chain employs TRBV27 and TRBJ1-2; 10 nucleotides line up with TRBD1. This CDR3 contains 14 residues. Losses at the gene ends were 6 bases for V and 8 bases for J; bases not matched to a gene: 9. In germline, CDR1 is MNHEY, CDR2 SMNVEV (reference sequence). This chain's CDR3 is CASRPGQGMGGYTF. CDR3 nucleotide sequence: TGTGCCAGCAGGCCGGGACAGGGGATGGGAGGCTACACCTTC.

This clonotype was counted between two and nine times. The V and J genes are TRBV4-2 and TRBJ2-3; D is uncertain. CDR3 length equals 15 residues. V was trimmed by 0 bases and J by 3 bases, leaving 10 bases between them. CDR1 is LGHNA and CDR2 is YNFKEQ in the germline V gene. The CDR3 DNA reads as TGTGCCAGCAGCCAAGATGGGATAGGGACAGATACGCAGTATTTT. This codes for CASSQDGIGTDTQYF.

This clonotype was counted at least ten times. The chain has TRBV5-1 and TRBJ1-2, with a tentative D call TRBD1 (6 bases). CDR1 and CDR2 from the germline V gene are SGHRS and YFSETQ. This CDR3 has 14 residues. The ends were cut back, 4 bases at V and 8 bases at J, with 18 bases in the middle. The CDR3 reads CASSRETGGGGYTF. The CDR3 DNA follows: TGCGCCAGCAGCCGGGAGACAGGCGGTGGGGGCTACACCTTC.

This chain uses TRBV7-2 with TRBJ2-3; TRBD2 aligns across 7 bases. From germline, CDR1 is SGHTA and CDR2 FQGNSA. V shed 2 bases and J 3 bases; nucleotides not matched to a gene: 5. The CDR3 loop spans 15 amino acids. The CDR3 sequence is CASSLRRGGTDTQYF. The CDR3 nucleotides read TGTGCCAGCAGCTTACGGCGGGGAGGGACAGATACGCAGTATTTT.

This clonotype showed up many times. J is TRBJ1-1 and V is TRBV12-3 or TRBV12-4; D unclear. Between the trimmed V and J ends, which lost 3 bases and 6 bases, there was a span of 14 bases. The CDR3 is 14 amino acids. The CDR3 DNA follows: TGTGCCAGCAGTTTCACAGCCAGAACTCCTGAAGCTTTCTTT. Its translation is CASSFTARTPEAFF.

The J gene is TRBJ1-2, the V gene TRBV5-8, with D tentatively TRBD1 (5 bases). This CDR3 spans 13 amino acids. The germline CDR1 and CDR2 sequences are SGHTS and YDEGEE. V lost 0 bases and J lost 8, with 11 bases in between. In DNA, the CDR3 is TGTGCCAGCAGCTTGGAGGGGCCTCGGGGCTACACCTTC. This gives the protein CASSLEGPRGYTF.

This clonotype turned up a few times. The chain employs TRBV28 and TRBJ2-1; D is unclear. The germline gives CDR1 MDHEN, CDR2 SYDVKM. The ends were cut back, 7 bases at V and 4 bases at J, with 11 bases in the middle. CDR3 size: 13 residues. CDR3: CASNQRRYNEQFF. CDR3 DNA sequence: TGTGCCAGCAACCAGAGGCGTTACAATGAGCAGTTCTTC.

Concerning this clonotype: A read error may explain this, as a much larger clone is one base away. The chain uses TRBV12-3 or TRBV12-4 and TRBJ2-7; the D is unclear. The CDR3 is 13 residues long. V was cut by 7 bases and J by 4 bases, with 14 bases left in between. The CDR3 DNA reads as TGTGCCAGCACCTATTGGGTGGTATACGAGCAGTACTTC. This encodes CASTYWVVYEQYF.

In this sample, this clonotype turned up many times. This sequence joins TRBV21-1 and TRBJ2-7; the table's D call, TRBD1, has no DNA check behind it. TRBV21-1 is reported as a pseudogene. The CDR3 runs to 13 residues. The CDR3 coding sequence is TGTGCGGGATCCCAGGGGGTCGCTATCGAGCAGTACTTC. It specifies CAGSQGVAIEQYF.

The V and J genes are TRBV9 and TRBJ2-1, with D perhaps TRBD1 (6 bases). The CDR3 covers 14 residues. The germline V and J ends were trimmed by 0 bases and 8 bases, with 12 bases remaining between them. Germline CDR1 reads SGDLS; CDR2 reads YYNGEE. CDR3 bases: TGTGCCAGCAGCGTAGCTACACAGGGTTATGAGCAGTTCTTC. Its protein is CASSVATQGYEQFF.